Below, 10 T cell receptor beta chains from the same sample are listed, as sequenced in a study of cytomegalovirus exposure and HLA in healthy donors. This PCR relied on a set of 60 Vbeta primers and 13 Jbeta primers. TCRdb keeps only in-frame clones here, not all; method: immunoSEQ multiplex PCR. The profile shows around 140,000 clones, roughly 74% of them singletons. Sequencing input: PBMCs. The source of these receptors is a male donor in good health and CMV-seronegative.

This clone was found a few times. The rearrangement joins TRBV19 to TRBJ2-2; D possibly corresponds to TRBD2 (6 bases). The CDR3 has 13 amino acids. Germline-derived CDR1 and CDR2 are LNHDA and SQIVND (reference sequence). V was shortened by 3 bases and J by 7 bases, with 9 bases between the two germline ends. The CDR3: CASSIGGGGELFF. The CDR3 nucleotides read TGTGCCAGTAGTATCGGGGGTGGCGGGGAGCTGTTTTTT.

This clone was recorded only once. CDR3 loop: CASSSSYEQYF. CDR3 bases: TGTGCCAGCAGCTCCTCCTACGAGCAGTACTTC. The rearrangement joins TRBV13 to TRBJ2-5; D remains unclear. The better agreement between TRBJ2-7 and the DNA end casts doubt on the J call. CDR3 length: 11 amino acids. The germline V gene has CDR1 PRHDT and CDR2 FYEKMQ (reference sequence).

The rearrangement joins TRBV6-6 to TRBJ2-2; the match to TRBD2 covers 8 bases. Germline V CDR1 and CDR2: MNHNY, SVGAGI (reference sequence). Unmatched junction bases numbered 10, after V lost 6 bases and J lost 7 bases. CDR3 size: 15 residues. CDR3 amino acids: CASRSGLAGLGELFF. DNA of the CDR3: TGTGCCAGCAGATCAGGACTAGCTGGGCTCGGGGAGCTGTTTTTT.

This chain joins TRBV27 and TRBJ1-1, with unresolved D. The CDR3 has 15 amino acids. CDR1 is MNHEY, CDR2 SMNVEV, per germline (reference sequence). V was clipped by 5 bases and J by 5 bases, with 18 bases between them. CDR3 coding DNA: TGTGCCAGCAGTCCCCGGACCCAAGGAGGGACTGAAGCTTTCTTT. It codes for CASSPRTQGGTEAFF.

V is TRBV2 and J is TRBJ1-6; 9 nucleotides align to TRBD1. The CDR3 is 13 residues long. V shed 9 bases and J 7 bases; nucleotides not matched to a gene: 4. CDR1 is SNHLY and CDR2 is FYNNEI in the germline V gene. The CDR3 region has the DNA TGTGCCAGGAGGGACAGGGTGAATTCACCCCTCCACTTT. Translating it yields CARRDRVNSPLHF.

The chain couples TRBV28 to TRBJ1-3, with 7 positions matching TRBD1. V lost 6 bases, J lost 0 bases, and 5 bases stayed unmatched. This CDR3 contains 15 residues. Germline-derived CDR1 and CDR2 are MDHEN and SYDVKM. For the CDR3, the DNA is TGTGCCAGCAGACGGGACAGCATCTCTGGAAACACCATATATTTT. This gives the protein CASRRDSISGNTIYF.

The rearrangement links TRBV10-3 to TRBJ2-3; a weak D match, TRBD1 (5 bases). Trimming left V 3 bases short and J 6 bases short, with 19 bases between. Germline V gene data show CDR1 as ENHRY and CDR2 as SYGVKD. The CDR3 is made up of 16 amino acids. CDR3 DNA: TGTGCCATCAGTGATTCCGGACAACCTCCTTTGGATACGCAGTATTTT. Translation: CAISDSGQPPLDTQYF.

Points on this clone: One junction end does not reproduce the germline sequence, and a read error may be involved. This chain uses TRBV19 with TRBJ2-7; 7 bases align to TRBD1. CDR3 size: 17 residues. Germline V gene data show CDR1 as LNHDA and CDR2 as SQIVND (reference sequence). The CDR3 loop reads CASSMGPRDSPSHEQYF. DNA of the CDR3: TGTGCCAGTAGTATGGGCCCCCGGGACAGCCCCTCCCACGAGCAGTACTTC.

The V and J genes are TRBV6-1 and TRBJ1-3; D remains ambiguous. The CDR3 consists of 15 residues. CDR1 and CDR2 (germline): MNHNS, SASEGT. V dropped 4 bases and J dropped 0 bases, with 10 bases sitting between them. Written as DNA, the CDR3 is TGTGCCAGCAGTGTTACAGAGAGCTCTGGAAACACCATATATTTT. The encoded protein is CASSVTESSGNTIYF.

V is TRBV7-3 and J is TRBJ2-1; D is perhaps TRBD2 (5 bases). The CDR3 sequence is 13 residues long. CDR1 SGHTA and CDR2 FQGTGA come from the germline V gene. The V gene lost 0 bases and the J gene lost 9 bases, with 9 bases spanning the gap. In DNA, the CDR3 is TGTGCCAGCAGCTTAACTCCCCGGGGTGAGCAGTTCTTC. This translates into CASSLTPRGEQFF.